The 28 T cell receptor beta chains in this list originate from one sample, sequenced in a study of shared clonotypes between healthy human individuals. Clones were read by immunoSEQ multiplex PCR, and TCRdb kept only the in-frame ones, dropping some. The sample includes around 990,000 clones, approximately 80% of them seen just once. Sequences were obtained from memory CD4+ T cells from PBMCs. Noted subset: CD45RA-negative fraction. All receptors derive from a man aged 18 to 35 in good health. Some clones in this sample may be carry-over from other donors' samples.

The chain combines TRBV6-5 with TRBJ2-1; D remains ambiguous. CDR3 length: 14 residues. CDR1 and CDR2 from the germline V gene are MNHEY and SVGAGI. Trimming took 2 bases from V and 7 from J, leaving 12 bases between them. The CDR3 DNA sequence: TGTGCCAGCAGTTACCGGACCGAGCGAAATGAGCAGTTCTTC. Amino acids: CASSYRTERNEQFF.

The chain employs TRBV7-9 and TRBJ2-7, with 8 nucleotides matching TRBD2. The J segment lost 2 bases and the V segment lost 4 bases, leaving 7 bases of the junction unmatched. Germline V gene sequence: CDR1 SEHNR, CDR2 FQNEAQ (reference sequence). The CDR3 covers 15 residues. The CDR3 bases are TGTGCCAGCAGCTCCCCAGAAGCGGGAGCCTACGAGCAGTACTTC. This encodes CASSSPEAGAYEQYF.

The CDR3 loop reads CASSSPGQPQRTGNTIYF. Here the CDR3 DNA reads TGTGCCAGCAGTTCGCCAGGACAGCCCCAACGAACTGGAAACACCATATATTTT. The chain has TRBV28 and TRBJ1-3; TRBD1 is a possible D gene (6 bases). V gave up 4 bases and J gave up 2 bases, with 21 bases separating them. The CDR3 sequence is 18 residues long. CDR1 is MDHEN, CDR2 SYDVKM, per germline.

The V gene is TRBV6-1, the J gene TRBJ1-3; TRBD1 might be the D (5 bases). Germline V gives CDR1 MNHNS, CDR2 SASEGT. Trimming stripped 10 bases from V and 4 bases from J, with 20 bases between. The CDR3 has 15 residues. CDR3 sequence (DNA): TGTGCCACCACCTTACAAGCAGGGAGCGGAAACACCATATATTTT. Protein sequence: CATTLQAGSGNTIYF.

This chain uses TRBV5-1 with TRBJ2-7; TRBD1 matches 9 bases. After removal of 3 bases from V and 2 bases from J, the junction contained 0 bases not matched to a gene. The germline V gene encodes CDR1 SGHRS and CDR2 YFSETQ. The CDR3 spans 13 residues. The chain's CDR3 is CASSWTGAYEQYF. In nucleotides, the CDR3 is TGCGCCAGCAGCTGGACAGGGGCCTACGAGCAGTACTTC.

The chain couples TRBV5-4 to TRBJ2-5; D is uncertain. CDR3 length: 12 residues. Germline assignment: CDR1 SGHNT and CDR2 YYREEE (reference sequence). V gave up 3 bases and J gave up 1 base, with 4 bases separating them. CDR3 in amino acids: CASSSIQETQYF. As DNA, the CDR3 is TGTGCCAGCAGCTCCATCCAAGAGACCCAGTACTTC.

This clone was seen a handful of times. For the CDR3, the DNA is TGTGCCAGCAGTTTTGAGTGGGAAGCTTTCTTT. Protein sequence: CASSFEWEAFF. The chain joins TRBV28 to TRBJ1-1, with no clear D. This CDR3 is built from 11 residues. Trimming took 3 bases from V and 8 from J, leaving 7 bases between them. Per the germline V gene, CDR1 is MDHEN and CDR2 is SYDVKM.

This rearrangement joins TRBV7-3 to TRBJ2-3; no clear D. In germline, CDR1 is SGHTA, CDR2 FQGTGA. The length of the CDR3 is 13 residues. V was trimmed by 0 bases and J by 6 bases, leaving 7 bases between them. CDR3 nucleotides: TGTGCCAGCAGCTTAACGAGGTCCGATACGCAGTATTTT. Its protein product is CASSLTRSDTQYF.

This CDR3 is CASSLEGGGYTF. The CDR3 coding sequence is TGTGCCAGCAGCTTAGAGGGGGGTGGCTACACCTTC. This chain links TRBV7-3 with TRBJ1-2; perhaps TRBD1 as D (6 bases). Germline values: CDR1 SGHTA, CDR2 FQGTGA. This CDR3 is 12 amino acids long. With 2 bases removed from V and 7 bases from J, the gap between germline ends came to 8 bases.

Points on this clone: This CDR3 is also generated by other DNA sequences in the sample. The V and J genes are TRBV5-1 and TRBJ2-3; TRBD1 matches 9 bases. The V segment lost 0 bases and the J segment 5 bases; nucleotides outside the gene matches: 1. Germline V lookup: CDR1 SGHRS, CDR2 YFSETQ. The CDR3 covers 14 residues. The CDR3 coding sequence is TGCGCCAGCAGCTTGGAGGGACAGGGAGATACGCAGTATTTT. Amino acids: CASSLEGQGDTQYF.

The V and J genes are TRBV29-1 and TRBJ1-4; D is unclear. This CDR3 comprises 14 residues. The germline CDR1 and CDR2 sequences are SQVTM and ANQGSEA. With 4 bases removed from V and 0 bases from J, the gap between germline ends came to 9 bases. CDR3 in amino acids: CSVVEAPTNEKLFF. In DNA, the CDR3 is TGCAGCGTTGTGGAGGCACCAACTAATGAAAAACTGTTTTTT.

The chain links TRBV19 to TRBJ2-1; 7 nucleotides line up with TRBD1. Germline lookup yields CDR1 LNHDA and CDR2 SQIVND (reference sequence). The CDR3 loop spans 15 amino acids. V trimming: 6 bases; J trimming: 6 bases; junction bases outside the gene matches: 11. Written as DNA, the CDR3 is TGTGCCAGTAGACAAACAGGGGTGCCTGGCAATGAGCAGTTCTTC. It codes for CASRQTGVPGNEQFF.

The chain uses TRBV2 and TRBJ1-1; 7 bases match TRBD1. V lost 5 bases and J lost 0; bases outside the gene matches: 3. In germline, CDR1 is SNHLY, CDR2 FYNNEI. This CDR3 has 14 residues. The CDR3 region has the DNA TGTGCCAGCAGTCGGGACAGACTGAACACTGAAGCTTTCTTT. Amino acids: CASSRDRLNTEAFF.

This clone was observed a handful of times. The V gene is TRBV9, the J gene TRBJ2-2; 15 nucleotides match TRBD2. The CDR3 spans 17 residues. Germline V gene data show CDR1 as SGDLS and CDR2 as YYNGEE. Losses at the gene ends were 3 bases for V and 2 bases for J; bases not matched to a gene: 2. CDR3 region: CASSAGLAGGNTGELFF. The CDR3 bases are TGTGCCAGCAGCGCGGGACTAGCGGGAGGAAACACCGGGGAGCTGTTTTTT.

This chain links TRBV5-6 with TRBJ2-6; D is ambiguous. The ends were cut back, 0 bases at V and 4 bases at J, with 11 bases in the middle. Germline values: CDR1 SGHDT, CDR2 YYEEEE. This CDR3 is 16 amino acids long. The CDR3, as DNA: TGTGCCAGCAGCTTGGTACGGTATTCCGGGGCCAACGTCCTGACTTTC. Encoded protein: CASSLVRYSGANVLTF.

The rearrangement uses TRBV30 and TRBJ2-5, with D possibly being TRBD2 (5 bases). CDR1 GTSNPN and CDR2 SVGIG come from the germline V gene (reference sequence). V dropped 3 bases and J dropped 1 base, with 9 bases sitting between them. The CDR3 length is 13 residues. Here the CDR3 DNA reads TGTGCCTGGAGGCCGAGGGCCCAAGAGACCCAGTACTTC. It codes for CAWRPRAQETQYF.

The CDR3 region has the DNA TGTGCCAGCAGCTCAACCGACAGGGCCAGGTCACCCCTCCACTTT. Translated, it gives CASSSTDRARSPLHF. This chain uses TRBV7-9 with TRBJ1-6; the match to TRBD1 covers 7 bases. CDR3 length: 15 amino acids. In germline, CDR1 is SEHNR, CDR2 FQNEAQ (reference sequence). V gave up 4 bases and J gave up 10 bases; unmatched junction bases: 10.

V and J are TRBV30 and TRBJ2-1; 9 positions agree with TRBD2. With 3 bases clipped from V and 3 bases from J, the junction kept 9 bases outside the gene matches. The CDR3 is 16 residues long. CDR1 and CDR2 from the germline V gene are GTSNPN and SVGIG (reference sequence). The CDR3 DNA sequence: TGTGCCTGGAGAGCCGCTCTAGCGGGGCTCTACAATGAGCAGTTCTTC. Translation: CAWRAALAGLYNEQFF. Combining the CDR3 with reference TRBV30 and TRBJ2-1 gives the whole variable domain SQTIHQWPATLVQPVGSPLSLECTVEGTSNPNLYWYRQAAGRGLQLLFYSVGIGQISSEVPQNLSASRPQDRQFILSSKKLLLSDSGFYLCAWRAALAGLYNEQFFGPGTRLTVL.

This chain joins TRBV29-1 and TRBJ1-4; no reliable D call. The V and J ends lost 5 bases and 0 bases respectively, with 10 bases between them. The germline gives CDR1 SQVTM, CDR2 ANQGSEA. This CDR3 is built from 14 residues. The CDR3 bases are TGCAGCGTTCGAAGGACGACAACTAATGAAAAACTGTTTTTT. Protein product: CSVRRTTTNEKLFF.

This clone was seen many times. The CDR3 DNA is TGTGCCAGCAGTTCGCAACCGGGACAGGGGGGCCGCACCGGGGAGCTGTTTTTT. Translated, it gives CASSSQPGQGGRTGELFF. The chain combines TRBV28 with TRBJ2-2, with 11 bases aligning to TRBD1. CDR3 length: 18 amino acids. The J segment lost 4 bases and the V segment lost 4 bases, leaving 11 bases of the junction unmatched. Germline lookup yields CDR1 MDHEN and CDR2 SYDVKM.

The CDR3 sequence: CASRGQSESQPQHF. CDR3 DNA sequence: TGTGCCAGCAGGGGACAGTCTGAATCGCAGCCCCAGCATTTT. The rearrangement links TRBV25-1 to TRBJ1-5; TRBD1 matches 7 bases. The CDR3 extends over 14 amino acids. The germline V gene encodes CDR1 MGHDK and CDR2 SYGVNS. The junction had 9 bases not matched to a gene; V was cut back by 6 bases and J by 7 bases.

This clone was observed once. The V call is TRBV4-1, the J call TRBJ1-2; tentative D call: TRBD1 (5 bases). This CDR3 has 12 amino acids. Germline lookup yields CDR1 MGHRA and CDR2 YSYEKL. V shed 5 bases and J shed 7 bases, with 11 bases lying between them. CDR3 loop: CASSVGTAGYTF. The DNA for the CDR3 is TGCGCCAGCAGCGTAGGGACGGCTGGCTACACCTTC.

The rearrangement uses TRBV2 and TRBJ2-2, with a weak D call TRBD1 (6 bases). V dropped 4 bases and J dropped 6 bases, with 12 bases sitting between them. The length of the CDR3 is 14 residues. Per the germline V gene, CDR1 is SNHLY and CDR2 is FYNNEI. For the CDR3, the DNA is TGTGCCAGCAGTGTCAGCAGGGGCGCCGGGGAGCTGTTTTTT. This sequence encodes CASSVSRGAGELFF.

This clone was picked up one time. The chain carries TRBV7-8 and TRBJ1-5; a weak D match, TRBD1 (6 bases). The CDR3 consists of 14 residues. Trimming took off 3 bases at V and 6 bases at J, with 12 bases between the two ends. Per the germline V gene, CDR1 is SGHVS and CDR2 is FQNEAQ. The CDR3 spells CASSFGGAGQPQHF. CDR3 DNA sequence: TGTGCCAGCAGCTTCGGGGGGGCAGGTCAGCCCCAGCATTTT.

The CDR3 region has the DNA TGTGCCAGCAGTTTTGACAGGGCGGGTAGTGAAAAACTGTTTTTT. Residues: CASSFDRAGSEKLFF. The chain couples TRBV27 to TRBJ1-4; 7 bases line up with TRBD1. Per the germline V gene, CDR1 is MNHEY and CDR2 is SMNVEV (reference sequence). V gave up 3 bases and J gave up 7 bases; unmatched junction bases: 8. This CDR3 spans 15 amino acids.

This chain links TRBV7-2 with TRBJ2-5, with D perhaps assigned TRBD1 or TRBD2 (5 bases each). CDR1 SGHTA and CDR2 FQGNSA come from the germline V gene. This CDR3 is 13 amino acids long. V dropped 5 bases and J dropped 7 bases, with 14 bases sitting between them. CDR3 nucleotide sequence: TGTGCCAGCAGCGCACTAGGGGCGGGGACCCAGTACTTC. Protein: CASSALGAGTQYF.

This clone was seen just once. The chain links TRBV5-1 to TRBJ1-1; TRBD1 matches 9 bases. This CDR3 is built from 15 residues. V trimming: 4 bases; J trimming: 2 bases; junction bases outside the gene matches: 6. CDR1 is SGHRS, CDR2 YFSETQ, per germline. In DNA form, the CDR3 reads TGCGCCAGCAGCCCCGCCACAGGGGGCAACACTGAAGCTTTCTTT. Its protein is CASSPATGGNTEAFF.

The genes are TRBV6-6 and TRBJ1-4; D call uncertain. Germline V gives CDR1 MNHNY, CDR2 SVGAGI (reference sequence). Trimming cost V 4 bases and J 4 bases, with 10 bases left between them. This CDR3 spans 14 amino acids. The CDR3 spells CASSSQAFNEKLFF. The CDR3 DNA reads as TGTGCCAGCAGTTCCCAGGCATTTAATGAAAAACTGTTTTTT.